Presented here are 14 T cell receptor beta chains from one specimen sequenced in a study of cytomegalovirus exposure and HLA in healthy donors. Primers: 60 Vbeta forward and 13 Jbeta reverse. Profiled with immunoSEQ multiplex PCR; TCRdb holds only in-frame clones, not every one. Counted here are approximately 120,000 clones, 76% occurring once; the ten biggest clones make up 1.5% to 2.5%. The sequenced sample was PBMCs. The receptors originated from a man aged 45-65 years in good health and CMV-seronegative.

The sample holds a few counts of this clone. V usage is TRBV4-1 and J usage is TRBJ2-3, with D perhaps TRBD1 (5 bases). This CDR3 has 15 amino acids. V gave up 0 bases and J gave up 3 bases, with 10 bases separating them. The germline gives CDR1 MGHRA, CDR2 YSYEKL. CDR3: CASSQDLQVTDTQYF. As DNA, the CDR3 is TGCGCCAGCAGCCAAGATCTACAGGTAACAGATACGCAGTATTTT.

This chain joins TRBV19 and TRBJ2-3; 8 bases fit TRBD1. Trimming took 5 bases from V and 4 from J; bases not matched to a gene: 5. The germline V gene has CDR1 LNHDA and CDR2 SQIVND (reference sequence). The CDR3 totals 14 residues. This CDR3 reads CASSWTGSADTQYF. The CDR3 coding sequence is TGTGCCAGTAGTTGGACAGGGTCGGCAGATACGCAGTATTTT.

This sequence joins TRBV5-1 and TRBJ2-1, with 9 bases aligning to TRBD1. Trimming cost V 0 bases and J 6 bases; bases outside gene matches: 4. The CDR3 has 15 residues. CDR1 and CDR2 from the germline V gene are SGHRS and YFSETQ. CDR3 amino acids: CASSLGGTGFNEQFF. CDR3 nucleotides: TGCGCCAGCAGCTTGGGCGGGACAGGGTTCAATGAGCAGTTCTTC.

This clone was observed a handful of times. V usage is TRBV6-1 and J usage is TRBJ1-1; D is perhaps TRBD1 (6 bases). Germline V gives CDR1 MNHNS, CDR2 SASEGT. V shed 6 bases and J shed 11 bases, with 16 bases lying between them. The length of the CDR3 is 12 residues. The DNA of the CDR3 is TGTGCCAGCAGGGGGGGGACAAAAGGGGCTTTCTTT. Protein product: CASRGGTKGAFF.

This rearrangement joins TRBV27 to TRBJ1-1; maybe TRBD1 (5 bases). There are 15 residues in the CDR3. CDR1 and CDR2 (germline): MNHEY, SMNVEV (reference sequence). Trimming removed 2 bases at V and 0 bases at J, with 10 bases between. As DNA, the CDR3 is TGTGCCAGCAGTTTAGGGAGGGGTCTGAACACTGAAGCTTTCTTT. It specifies CASSLGRGLNTEAFF.

Here the CDR3 reads CASSATRGEQYF. Written as DNA, the CDR3 is TGTGCCAGCAGCGCTACTAGGGGGGAGCAGTACTTC. The V and J genes are TRBV6-6 and TRBJ2-7; TRBD1 is a possible D gene (6 bases). The CDR3 extends over 12 amino acids. V dropped 6 bases and J dropped 7 bases, with 13 bases sitting between them. Germline-derived CDR1 and CDR2 are MNHNY and SVGAGI (reference sequence).

CDR3 amino acids: CAISERTGGSDTEAFF. In DNA, the CDR3 is TGTGCCATCAGTGAAAGGACAGGGGGGTCGGACACTGAAGCTTTCTTT. The chain couples TRBV10-3 to TRBJ1-1, with TRBD1 identical over 10 bases. The CDR3 has 16 residues. With V trimmed by 3 bases and J by 3 bases, 7 bases remained unmatched. Germline CDR1 is ENHRY and CDR2 is SYGVKD.

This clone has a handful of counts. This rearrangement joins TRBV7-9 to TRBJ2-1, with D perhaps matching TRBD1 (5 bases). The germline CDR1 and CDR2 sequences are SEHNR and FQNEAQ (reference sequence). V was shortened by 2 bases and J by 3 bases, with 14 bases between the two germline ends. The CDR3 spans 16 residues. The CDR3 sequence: CASSLPGLGFYNEQFF. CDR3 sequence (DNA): TGTGCCAGCAGCTTACCAGGGTTGGGGTTCTACAATGAGCAGTTCTTC.

The CDR3 sequence: CASAGQSANYGYTF. The CDR3 DNA follows: TGCGCCAGCGCCGGACAGTCCGCCAACTATGGCTACACCTTC. The chain is built from TRBV5-1 and TRBJ1-2; D perhaps matches TRBD1 (6 bases). V gave up 7 bases and J gave up 2 bases, with 15 bases separating them. This CDR3 contains 14 residues. From germline, CDR1 is SGHRS and CDR2 YFSETQ.

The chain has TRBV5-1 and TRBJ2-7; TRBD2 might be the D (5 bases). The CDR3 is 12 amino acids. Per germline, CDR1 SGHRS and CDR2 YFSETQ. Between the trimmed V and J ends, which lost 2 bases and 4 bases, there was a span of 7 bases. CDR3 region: CASSFGSYEQYF. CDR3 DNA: TGCGCCAGCAGCTTTGGGAGTTACGAGCAGTACTTC.

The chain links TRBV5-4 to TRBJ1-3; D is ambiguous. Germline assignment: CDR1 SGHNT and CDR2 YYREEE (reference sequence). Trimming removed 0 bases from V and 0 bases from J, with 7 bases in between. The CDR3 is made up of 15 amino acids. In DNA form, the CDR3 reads TGTGCCAGCAGCTTGGATCTAAGCTCTGGAAACACCATATATTTT. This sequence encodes CASSLDLSSGNTIYF.

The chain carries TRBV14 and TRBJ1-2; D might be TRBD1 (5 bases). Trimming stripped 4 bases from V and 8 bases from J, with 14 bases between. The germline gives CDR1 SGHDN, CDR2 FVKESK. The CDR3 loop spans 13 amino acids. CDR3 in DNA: TGTGCCAGCAGCCGGGGCCTAGGCGAGGGCTACACCTTC. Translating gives CASSRGLGEGYTF.

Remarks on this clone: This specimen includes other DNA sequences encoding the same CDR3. The CDR3, as DNA: TGCGCCAGCAGCTTGGGACAGGGAGCCTACGAGCAGTACTTC. Translated: CASSLGQGAYEQYF. This chain links TRBV5-1 with TRBJ2-7, with 7 bases fitting TRBD1. The CDR3 spans 14 residues. After removal of 0 bases from V and 2 bases from J, the junction contained 2 bases not matched to a gene. Germline CDR1 reads SGHRS; CDR2 reads YFSETQ.

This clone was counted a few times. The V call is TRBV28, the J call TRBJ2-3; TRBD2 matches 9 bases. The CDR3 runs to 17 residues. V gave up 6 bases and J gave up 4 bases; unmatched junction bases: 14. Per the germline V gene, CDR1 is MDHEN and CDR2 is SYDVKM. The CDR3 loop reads CASSLTASGVRSDTQYF. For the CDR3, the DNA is TGTGCCAGCAGCCTTACTGCTAGCGGGGTGCGCTCAGATACGCAGTATTTT.